Shown below are 23 T cell receptor beta chains from a single sample sequenced in a study of T cell responses to AZD1222 COVID-19 vaccine. Produced via immunoSEQ multiplex PCR; TCRdb's table is partial and in-frame only. The sample holds 73,000 or so clones, less than 85% seen once. Sequences were derived from peripheral blood, sampled 28 days after the second AZD1222 dose. Source of these receptors: an adult who received the AZD1222 COVID-19 vaccine.

This rearrangement joins TRBV6-5 to TRBJ1-3; D remains ambiguous. The CDR3 is 15 residues long. The V and J ends lost 5 bases and 0 bases respectively, with 11 bases between them. In germline, CDR1 is MNHEY, CDR2 SVGAGI. The CDR3, as DNA: TGTGCCAGCAGTCCCCGCACAGCCTCTGGAAACACCATATATTTT. This translates into CASSPRTASGNTIYF.

The rearrangement joins TRBV7-9 to TRBJ1-2; D not certain. The germline CDR1 and CDR2 sequences are SEHNR and FQNEAQ (reference sequence). This CDR3 has 13 amino acids. V lost 5 bases and J 2 bases, leaving 9 bases between the germline ends. The CDR3 coding sequence is TGTGCCAGCAGCCCGACAACAAACTATGGCTACACCTTC. Amino acid sequence: CASSPTTNYGYTF. Full variable domain (rest looked up from reference TRBV7-9 and TRBJ1-2): DTGVSQNPRHKITKRGQNVTFRCDPISEHNRLYWYRQTLGQGPEFLTYFQNEAQLEKSRLLSDRFSAERPKGSFSTLEIQRTEQGDSAMYLCASSPTTNYGYTFGSGTRLTVV.

The chain links TRBV9 to TRBJ1-6, with 7 nucleotides matching TRBD1. CDR3 length: 16 residues. Germline V gives CDR1 SGDLS, CDR2 YYNGEE. The V gene end was trimmed by 0 bases and the J gene end by 5 bases; junction bases not matched to a gene: 5. As DNA, the CDR3 is TGTGCCAGCAGCGTAGCGTCCGGGACAGATAATTCACCCCTCCACTTT. This translates into CASSVASGTDNSPLHF.

V gene TRBV2 combines with J gene TRBJ2-4, with 7 bases lining up with TRBD2. The CDR3 sequence is 12 residues long. Germline loops: CDR1 SNHLY, CDR2 FYNNEI. The junction had 2 bases not matched to a gene; V was cut back by 4 bases and J by 8 bases. Here the CDR3 DNA reads TGTGCCAGCAGTGGTCTAGCGGACATTCAGTACTTC. It is translated as CASSGLADIQYF.

V usage is TRBV6-2 or TRBV6-3 and J usage is TRBJ1-2; D call uncertain. The germline gives CDR1 MNHEY, CDR2 SVGEGT. With 2 bases removed from V and 8 bases from J, the gap between germline ends came to 9 bases. CDR3 length: 12 amino acids. Here the CDR3 DNA reads TGTGCCAGCAGTTACGAGGCGGGAGGCTACACCTTC. It codes for CASSYEAGGYTF.

This sequence joins TRBV28 and TRBJ1-5; no reliable D call. This CDR3 is 16 amino acids long. Looked up from germline, CDR1 is MDHEN and CDR2 is SYDVKM. Trimming stripped 1 base from V and 7 bases from J, with 17 bases between. CDR3 bases: TGTGCCAGCAGTTTATTCGCAGATAGTGGGTCCCAGCCCCAGCATTTT. This translates into CASSLFADSGSQPQHF.

The chain carries TRBV20-1 and TRBJ2-1; no clear D gene. This CDR3 is built from 11 residues. CDR1 is DFQATT, CDR2 SNEGSKA, per germline (reference sequence). V was pared by 3 bases and J by 12 bases, with 12 bases between. CDR3 nucleotide sequence: TGCAGTGCTAGGGCCTTAGAAGGGCAGTTCTTC. It encodes CSARALEGQFF.

The chain employs TRBV18 and TRBJ1-3, with 11 bases matching TRBD1. Trimming cost V 4 bases and J 4 bases; bases outside gene matches: 9. Per the germline V gene, CDR1 is KGHSH and CDR2 is LQKENI. CDR3 size: 17 residues. CDR3 protein: CASSRAGQGAGGNTIYF. In DNA form, the CDR3 reads TGTGCCAGCTCACGCGCAGGACAGGGGGCAGGAGGAAACACCATATATTTT.

The chain recombines TRBV10-2 with TRBJ1-6; 8 nucleotides align to TRBD1. CDR1 is WSHSY and CDR2 is SAAADI in the germline V gene. V shed 6 bases and J 9 bases; nucleotides not matched to a gene: 10. This CDR3 has 15 amino acids. The CDR3 loop reads CASSTDRGWGSPLHF. The CDR3 region has the DNA TGCGCCAGCAGCACCGACAGGGGATGGGGTTCACCCCTCCACTTT.

Notes on this clone: One end of the junction fails to match germline, which may point to a read error. This sequence joins TRBV24-1 and TRBJ1-1; D perhaps matches TRBD1 (6 bases). The CDR3 length is 13 residues. Germline V gives CDR1 KGHDR, CDR2 SFDVKD. The CDR3 coding sequence is TGTGCCACGAGTGGTGAGGGGGGCACTGAAGCTTTCTTT. Its translation is CATSGEGGTEAFF.

The chain employs TRBV21-1 and TRBJ2-7; the tabulated D call, TRBD1, remains unverified against the DNA. TRBV21-1 is a recognized pseudogene. This CDR3 has 17 amino acids. CDR3 nucleotide sequence: TGTGCCAGCAGCAAAAGGTCGAAGACAGGGGGCAACTATGAGCAGTACTTC. Translation gives CASSKRSKTGGNYEQYF.

The CDR3 sequence is CASSALNYGYTF. DNA for the CDR3: TGTGCCAGCAGCGCTCTAAACTATGGCTACACCTTC. The J gene is TRBJ1-2, the V gene TRBV9; D remains ambiguous. V lost 3 bases, J lost 2 bases, and 5 bases lay in between. Germline V gene sequence: CDR1 SGDLS, CDR2 YYNGEE. CDR3 size: 12 residues.

V is TRBV9 and J is TRBJ2-1; D not certain. V lost 4 bases and J 10 bases, leaving 12 bases between the germline ends. This CDR3 has 12 amino acids. The germline gives CDR1 SGDLS, CDR2 YYNGEE. CDR3 bases: TGTGCCAGCAGCCCCCAAGGACGGGAGCAGTTCTTC. Its translation is CASSPQGREQFF.

This chain links TRBV19 with TRBJ1-1; D perhaps matches TRBD1 (6 bases). V gave up 5 bases and J gave up 1 base, with 17 bases separating them. The CDR3 has 16 residues. CDR1 is LNHDA and CDR2 is SQIVND in the germline V gene (reference sequence). CDR3 nucleotides: TGTGCCAGTAGTGGGGGGGATGGACAGCCGAACACTGAAGCTTTCTTT. Translating gives CASSGGDGQPNTEAFF.

This clone was detected once. The rearrangement links TRBV6-5 to TRBJ1-4; D gene ambiguous. V was trimmed by 0 bases and J by 4 bases, leaving 12 bases between them. The CDR3 extends over 16 amino acids. Germline CDR1 reads MNHEY; CDR2 reads SVGAGI. CDR3 nucleotides: TGTGCCAGCAGTTACTCTCGGACCCGCCATAATGAAAAACTGTTTTTT. Protein product: CASSYSRTRHNEKLFF.

For this clone: Germline is not matched at one junction end, which may reflect a read error. The same CDR3 is also encoded by other DNA sequences in this sample. The chain joins TRBV7-7 to TRBJ2-5; TRBD1 aligns across 7 bases. CDR1 and CDR2 from the germline V gene are SSHAT and FNYEAQ (reference sequence). The CDR3 is made up of 15 amino acids. CDR3 loop: CASSLGAGGQETQYF. The CDR3 DNA follows: TGTGCTAGCAGCTTAGGGGCAGGGGGACAAGAGACCCAGTACTTC. Supplemented by reference TRBV7-7 and TRBJ2-5, the full variable domain reads GAGVSQSPRYKVTKRGQDVTLRCDPISSHATLYWYQQALGQGPEFLTYFNYEAQPDKSGLPSDRFSAERPEGSISTLTIQRTEQRDSAMYRCASSLGAGGQETQYFGPGTRLLVL.

The J gene is TRBJ2-7, the V gene TRBV15; 8 positions match TRBD1. Per germline, CDR1 LNHNV and CDR2 YYDKDF (reference sequence). The CDR3 covers 12 residues. V shed 10 bases and J 6 bases; nucleotides not matched to a gene: 8. The CDR3 sequence is CAIGTGSGEQYF. The CDR3 DNA is TGTGCCATCGGGACAGGCTCCGGCGAGCAGTACTTC. Looking up the rest from reference TRBV15 and TRBJ2-7 gives the full variable domain: DAMVIQNPRYQVTQFGKPVTLSCSQTLNHNVMYWYQQKSSQAPKLLFHYYDKDFNNEADTPDNFQSRRPNTSFCFLDIRSPGLGDTAMYLCAIGTGSGEQYFGPGTRLTVT.

V and J are TRBV7-9 and TRBJ1-1; D might be TRBD1 (5 bases). Germline loops: CDR1 SEHNR, CDR2 FQNEAQ (reference sequence). The CDR3 totals 13 residues. Trimming shortened V by 5 bases and J by 3 bases, and 10 bases separated the two germline ends. In nucleotides, the CDR3 is TGTGCCAGCAGCCCGCAAGGGGACACTGAAGCTTTCTTT. It yields the protein CASSPQGDTEAFF. The full variable domain, rest sourced from reference TRBV7-9 and TRBJ1-1, is DTGVSQNPRHKITKRGQNVTFRCDPISEHNRLYWYRQTLGQGPEFLTYFQNEAQLEKSRLLSDRFSAERPKGSFSTLEIQRTEQGDSAMYLCASSPQGDTEAFFGQGTRLTVV.

V is TRBV4-3 and J is TRBJ1-2; 7 nucleotides agree with TRBD1. The CDR3 contains 14 residues. Germline CDR1 LGHNA, CDR2 YSLEER. J was trimmed by 4 bases and V by 2 bases; bases with no gene match: 4. The CDR3 spells CASSQHRGSYGYTF. For the CDR3, the DNA is TGCGCCAGCAGCCAACACAGGGGCAGCTATGGCTACACCTTC.

The chain has TRBV28 and TRBJ1-5; D is unclear. The V and J ends lost 10 bases and 0 bases respectively, with 10 bases between them. CDR1 and CDR2 from the germline V gene are MDHEN and SYDVKM. The length of the CDR3 is 13 residues. The CDR3 region is CATRTFSNQPQHF. As DNA, the CDR3 is TGTGCCACCAGAACCTTTAGCAATCAGCCCCAGCATTTT. The full variable domain, with the rest looked up from reference TRBV28 and TRBJ1-5, is DVKVTQSSRYLVKRTGEKVFLECVQDMDHENMFWYRQDPGLGLRLIYFSYDVKMKEKGDIPEGYSVSREKKERFSLILESASTNQTSMYLCATRTFSNQPQHFGDGTRLSIL.

About this clone: This sample includes further DNA sequences coding for the same CDR3. The chain carries TRBV28 and TRBJ2-7; D is uncertain. CDR3 size: 11 residues. Germline V gives CDR1 MDHEN, CDR2 SYDVKM. Trimming removed 5 bases at V and 3 bases at J, with 5 bases between. CDR3 sequence (DNA): TGTGCCAGCAGTCTCAACTACGAGCAGTACTTC. It codes for CASSLNYEQYF.

V and J are TRBV2 and TRBJ2-7; 7 bases fit TRBD1. J gave up 0 bases and V 7 bases, and 6 bases lay outside the gene matches. This CDR3 region has 14 residues. Germline V gene data show CDR1 as SNHLY and CDR2 as FYNNEI. For the CDR3, the DNA is TGTGCCAGCAATAACGGGGACAGCTCCTACGAGCAGTACTTC. Amino acids: CASNNGDSSYEQYF. Filled out from reference TRBV2 and TRBJ2-7, the complete variable domain reads EPEVTQTPSHQVTQMGQEVILRCVPISNHLYFYWYRQILGQKVEFLVSFYNNEISEKSEIFDDQFSVERPDGSNFTLKIRSTKLEDSAMYFCASNNGDSSYEQYFGPGTRLTVT.

This chain connects TRBV7-8 to TRBJ2-1; TRBD2 aligns across 9 bases. V lost 3 bases to trimming and J lost 4 bases; unmatched junction nucleotides: 4. CDR1 and CDR2 (germline): SGHVS, FQNEAQ. The CDR3 has 15 amino acids. The CDR3 DNA sequence: TGTGCCAGCAGCTTGCGGGAGGGCCAGTACAATGAGCAGTTCTTC. Protein sequence: CASSLREGQYNEQFF. Full variable domain (outside the CDR3, taken from reference TRBV7-8 and TRBJ2-1): GAGVSQSPRYKVAKRGQDVALRCDPISGHVSLFWYQQALGQGPEFLTYFQNEAQLDKSGLPSDRFFAERPEGSVSTLKIQRTQQEDSAVYLCASSLREGQYNEQFFGPGTRLTVL.